The 9 T cell receptor beta chains reported below all come from one sample, sequenced in a study of T cell repertoires in aging, cancer and after chemotherapy. A mixed TRB-A/B primer pool amplified rearranged TRB by multiplex touch-down PCR. TCRdb used MiXCR to reprocess the multiplex PCR reads, holding one entry per CDR3 protein. This table has thousands of distinct CDR3 sequences, more than 50% appearing once. Amplification of TCR beta used genomic DNA extracted from peripheral blood. Sample: blood. Every receptor here comes from a human donor in good health.

The chain has TRBV5-5 and TRBJ2-1; TRBD1 matches 7 bases. Germline V CDR1 and CDR2: SGHKS, YYEKEE (reference sequence). The CDR3 is 14 residues long. V trimming: 1 base; J trimming: 7 bases; junction bases outside the gene matches: 5. CDR3 amino acids: CASSLSRGSNEQFF. The DNA of the CDR3 is TGTGCCAGCAGCTTGTCCAGGGGGTCAAATGAGCAGTTCTTC.

Details on this clonotype: An end of the junction differs from the germline gene, which may be a read error. This chain connects TRBV5-4 to TRBJ2-3; 9 nucleotides agree with TRBD2. The CDR3 has 17 residues. From germline, CDR1 is SGHNT and CDR2 YYREEE (reference sequence). The DNA of the CDR3 is TGCGCCAGCAGCCTGGGGGGACTAGCCGGAGCGGTGGATACGCAGTATTTT. This translates into CASSLGGLAGAVDTQYF.

The chain joins TRBV5-4 to TRBJ2-2; D not certain. The CDR3 spans 14 residues. Germline V gene sequence: CDR1 SGHNT, CDR2 YYREEE (reference sequence). Trimming took off 2 bases at V and 6 bases at J, with 11 bases between the two ends. The DNA for the CDR3 is TGTGCCAGCAGCTTTGTGGGTAGGGCCGGGGAGCTGTTTTTT. It encodes CASSFVGRAGELFF. Supplemented by reference TRBV5-4 and TRBJ2-2, the full variable domain reads ETGVTQSPTHLIKTRGQQVTLRCSSQSGHNTVSWYQQALGQGPQFIFQYYREEENGRGNFPPRFSGLQFPNYSSELNVNALELDDSALYLCASSFVGRAGELFFGEGSRLTVL.

This clonotype was seen only a few times. The rearrangement joins TRBV19 to TRBJ1-5, with D possibly TRBD1 on 5 matching bases. Between the trimmed V and J ends, which lost 7 bases and 0 bases, there was a span of 13 bases. Per germline, CDR1 LNHDA and CDR2 SQIVND (reference sequence). CDR3 length: 15 amino acids. The CDR3 DNA is TGTGCCAGTACCAGGACAATGGGTAGCAATCAGCCCCAGCATTTT. It encodes CASTRTMGSNQPQHF.

This sequence joins TRBV18 and TRBJ2-6; D is unclear. Trimming left V 1 base short and J 2 bases short, with 12 bases between. The germline V gene encodes CDR1 KGHSH and CDR2 LQKENI. The CDR3 has 17 amino acids. The CDR3 nucleotides are TGTGCCAGCTCACCACAGACCCGACTGACTGGGGCCAACGTCCTGACTTTC. This translates into CASSPQTRLTGANVLTF.

V gene TRBV6-5 combines with J gene TRBJ2-3, with no clear D. Germline assignment: CDR1 MNHEY and CDR2 SVGAGI. Trimming removed 7 bases from V and 1 base from J, with 9 bases in between. The CDR3 length is 13 residues. CDR3 loop: CASMFPGTDTQYF. CDR3 DNA: TGTGCCAGCATGTTCCCCGGCACAGATACGCAGTATTTT.

The chain combines TRBV12-3 or TRBV12-4 with TRBJ1-5, with TRBD1 matching over 11 bases. V dropped 6 bases and J dropped 2; count of bases not matched to a gene: 9. The CDR3 covers 17 residues. CDR3: CASSGTGGSSGNQPQHF. CDR3 in DNA: TGTGCCAGCAGCGGGACAGGGGGGTCTTCCGGCAATCAGCCCCAGCATTTT.

The J gene is TRBJ2-7, the V gene TRBV6-1; D unclear. The ends were cut back, 5 bases at V and 1 base at J, with 6 bases in the middle. There are 12 residues in the CDR3. The germline CDR1 and CDR2 sequences are MNHNS and SASEGT. The CDR3 spells CASSSFSYEQYF. CDR3 DNA: TGTGCCAGCAGTTCTTTTTCCTACGAGCAGTACTTC.

This chain links TRBV5-1 with TRBJ2-1; no definite D call. The CDR3 consists of 15 residues. The V and J ends lost 2 bases and 5 bases respectively, with 14 bases between them. Germline assignment: CDR1 SGHRS and CDR2 YFSETQ. The CDR3 is CASSFPAGDNNEQFF. For the CDR3, the DNA is TGCGCCAGCAGCTTTCCGGCAGGAGACAACAATGAGCAGTTCTTC.